The next 32 T cell receptor beta chains were all read from a single sample in a study of blood T cell repertoires in COVID-19. Measured with immunoSEQ multiplex PCR; TCRdb has only the in-frame clones, and not every one. The sample records under 350,000 clones, approximately 86% being singletons. Sequencing was done on a sample of PBMCs or T cells enriched from blood (not recorded which). These TCRs come from a woman between 40 and 55 years old with acute COVID-19.

The chain is built from TRBV19 and TRBJ1-5; the D gene is possibly TRBD1 (5 bases). The CDR3 runs 16 residues. Per germline, CDR1 LNHDA and CDR2 SQIVND (reference sequence). The V gene lost 7 bases and the J gene lost 6 bases, with 22 bases spanning the gap. CDR3 in amino acids: CASKGNSVREGQPQHF. In nucleotides, the CDR3 is TGTGCCAGTAAGGGGAACTCGGTCCGGGAGGGTCAGCCCCAGCATTTT.

The genes are TRBV5-5 and TRBJ2-5, with 8 bases fitting TRBD2. J gave up 2 bases and V 4 bases, and 7 bases lay outside the gene matches. Germline CDR1 reads SGHKS; CDR2 reads YYEKEE (reference sequence). The CDR3 consists of 15 residues. CDR3 DNA sequence: TGTGCCAGCAGCGGAGCGGGGGCCCTACAAGAGACCCAGTACTTC. Translating it yields CASSGAGALQETQYF.

This clone was seen more than once but under ten times. The CDR3 sequence is CASSRLAGVPYEQYF. The CDR3 coding sequence is TGTGCCAGCAGTCGACTAGCGGGAGTCCCCTACGAGCAGTACTTC. The genes are TRBV28 and TRBJ2-7; 12 nucleotides match TRBD2. Germline V gene data show CDR1 as MDHEN and CDR2 as SYDVKM. There are 15 residues in the CDR3. With 5 bases clipped from V and 2 bases from J, the junction kept 4 bases outside the gene matches.

The rearrangement links TRBV3-1 (or the pseudogene TRBV3-2) to TRBJ1-5, with D possibly being TRBD1 (5 bases). Germline V CDR1 and CDR2: LGHDT, YNNKEL (reference sequence). The V and J ends lost 2 bases and 5 bases respectively, with 13 bases between them. The CDR3 totals 15 residues. DNA for the CDR3: TGTGCCAGCAGCCAAAACTCAGGGCCCTATCAGCCCCAGCATTTT. Translating it yields CASSQNSGPYQPQHF.

Concerning this clone: Other nucleotide sequences in the sample specify the same CDR3. This sequence joins TRBV12-3 or TRBV12-4 and TRBJ1-1, with a weak D call TRBD1 (5 bases). The CDR3 contains 13 residues. With 3 bases removed from V and 3 bases from J, the gap between germline ends came to 8 bases. CDR3 residues: CASSFTGYTEAFF. CDR3 in DNA: TGTGCCAGCAGTTTTACAGGTTACACTGAAGCTTTCTTT.

This clone was seen just once. The chain combines TRBV28 with TRBJ1-1; D is uncertain. The V gene's germline CDR1 is MDHEN and CDR2 SYDVKM. The CDR3 contains 17 residues. Trimming took off 2 bases at V and 7 bases at J, with 23 bases between the two ends. CDR3 residues: CASSLLGFRHPRGEAFF. For the CDR3, the DNA is TGTGCCAGCAGTTTACTGGGGTTTCGACACCCCCGGGGTGAAGCTTTCTTT.

The gene calls are TRBV6-2 or TRBV6-3 and TRBJ2-7; unclear D gene. V was pared by 4 bases and J by 0 bases, with 10 bases between. This CDR3 is built from 14 residues. Germline CDR1 and CDR2: MNHEY and SVGEGT. The CDR3 nucleotides are TGTGCCAGCAGTTTGAACCCAGTCTCCTACGAGCAGTACTTC. Its protein is CASSLNPVSYEQYF.

The rearrangement links TRBV4-2 to TRBJ2-5, with a tentative D call TRBD1 (6 bases). The CDR3 covers 17 residues. CDR1 and CDR2 (germline): LGHNA, YNFKEQ. The V and J ends lost 1 base and 0 bases respectively, with 15 bases between them. Here the CDR3 reads CASSQAIPRGHQETQYF. The CDR3 DNA reads TGTGCCAGCAGCCAAGCCATCCCCAGGGGACACCAAGAGACCCAGTACTTC.

The V call is TRBV7-8, the J call TRBJ1-1, with TRBD1 matching 8 bases. There are 14 residues in the CDR3. The V gene end was trimmed by 5 bases and the J gene end by 0 bases; junction bases not matched to a gene: 2. Germline CDR1 reads SGHVS; CDR2 reads FQNEAQ. CDR3 bases: TGTGCCAGCAGCGACAGGGGCATGAACACTGAAGCTTTCTTT. Its protein is CASSDRGMNTEAFF.

This chain links TRBV6-5 with TRBJ1-2; no clear D. The CDR3 runs 13 residues. Germline assignment: CDR1 MNHEY and CDR2 SVGAGI. Trimming removed 3 bases from V and 2 bases from J, with 7 bases in between. The CDR3 is CASSYGTNYGYTF. CDR3 bases: TGTGCCAGCAGTTATGGCACAAACTATGGCTACACCTTC.

V gene TRBV29-1 combines with J gene TRBJ1-3, with 10 nucleotides matching TRBD1. This CDR3 spans 14 amino acids. V dropped 6 bases and J dropped 3; count of bases not matched to a gene: 5. In germline, CDR1 is SQVTM, CDR2 ANQGSEA. The CDR3 region is CSVLGQGLGNTIYF. As DNA, the CDR3 is TGCAGCGTCCTGGGACAGGGGCTTGGAAACACCATATATTTT.

This chain links TRBV4-2 with TRBJ2-1, with D possibly TRBD2 on 5 matching bases. The CDR3 length is 13 residues. The V end lost 11 bases, the J end lost 8 bases, and 19 bases lay between the germline ends. CDR1 is LGHNA and CDR2 is YNFKEQ in the germline V gene. CDR3 sequence reads: CASSGRSSDEQFF. The CDR3 coding sequence is TGTGCCTCTTCGGGCCGTAGTAGCGATGAGCAGTTCTTC.

The sample holds a few counts of this clone. The gene calls are TRBV10-3 and TRBJ2-3; 7 bases align to TRBD2. Per germline, CDR1 ENHRY and CDR2 SYGVKD. The V segment lost 8 bases and the J segment 0 bases; nucleotides outside the gene matches: 2. The CDR3 consists of 13 residues. The CDR3 spells CAIGGGSTDTQYF. CDR3 DNA: TGTGCCATCGGGGGGGGTAGCACAGATACGCAGTATTTT.

The rearrangement uses TRBV5-1 and TRBJ2-3; possibly TRBD2 for D (6 bases). The V and J ends lost 1 base and 6 bases respectively, with 12 bases between them. The CDR3 is 14 amino acids. The germline V gene encodes CDR1 SGHRS and CDR2 YFSETQ. CDR3 sequence (DNA): TGCGCCAGCAGCTTGAATTGGGGGAGGGATACGCAGTATTTT. Translation gives CASSLNWGRDTQYF.

The rearrangement links TRBV19 to TRBJ2-4; tentative D call: TRBD1 (7 bases). Looked up from germline, CDR1 is LNHDA and CDR2 is SQIVND (reference sequence). V was shortened by 6 bases and J by 4 bases, with 19 bases between the two germline ends. CDR3 length: 16 residues. For the CDR3, the DNA is TGTGCCAGTAGCGAAAGGGGGGTGGGACAGAAAAACATTCAGTACTTC. Its translation is CASSERGVGQKNIQYF.

The chain is built from TRBV7-9 and TRBJ1-4, with a possible D match to TRBD1 (5 bases). The CDR3 is made up of 17 amino acids. V lost 5 bases and J lost 7, with 23 bases in between. The germline V gene has CDR1 SEHNR and CDR2 FQNEAQ (reference sequence). CDR3 residues: CASSPTGGADPFEKLFF. DNA of the CDR3: TGTGCCAGCAGCCCTACGGGAGGGGCGGACCCCTTTGAAAAACTGTTTTTT.

This rearrangement joins TRBV5-6 to TRBJ2-2; 12 bases line up with TRBD2. The CDR3 spans 15 residues. The V and J ends lost 4 bases and 7 bases, in that order; junction bases with no gene match: 5. The germline V gene encodes CDR1 SGHDT and CDR2 YYEEEE. The CDR3 reads CASSRLAGEIGELFF. CDR3 in DNA: TGTGCCAGCAGCAGACTAGCGGGAGAAATCGGGGAGCTGTTTTTT.

In nucleotides, the CDR3 is TGTGCCAGCAGCCAAAACCAGCGGGCCTTCACTGAAGCTTTCTTT. It yields the protein CASSQNQRAFTEAFF. The V and J genes are TRBV7-9 and TRBJ1-1; D is unclear. V was clipped by 5 bases and J by 4 bases, with 17 bases between them. Germline assignment: CDR1 SEHNR and CDR2 FQNEAQ (reference sequence). This CDR3 region has 15 residues. Based on the CDR3 plus reference TRBV7-9 and TRBJ1-1, the full variable domain is DTGVSQNPRHKITKRGQNVTFRCDPISEHNRLYWYRQTLGQGPEFLTYFQNEAQLEKSRLLSDRFSAERPKGSFSTLEIQRTEQGDSAMYLCASSQNQRAFTEAFFGQGTRLTVV.

The chain employs TRBV19 and TRBJ2-2; D is perhaps TRBD1 (8 bases). The CDR3 has 14 amino acids. V was trimmed by 6 bases and J by 6 bases, leaving 14 bases between them. Looked up from germline, CDR1 is LNHDA and CDR2 is SQIVND (reference sequence). This CDR3 reads CASRRTGRAGELFF. The CDR3 nucleotides read TGTGCCAGTAGGAGGACAGGGAGGGCCGGGGAGCTGTTTTTT.

This chain joins TRBV6-6 and TRBJ2-7; 8 positions match TRBD2. Germline lookup yields CDR1 MNHNY and CDR2 SVGAGI (reference sequence). This CDR3 is built from 17 residues. The V gene end was trimmed by 5 bases and the J gene end by 4 bases; junction bases not matched to a gene: 16. The CDR3 sequence is CASSRQLSGRARYEQYF. The CDR3 region has the DNA TGTGCCAGCAGTCGACAATTGTCCGGGAGGGCAAGGTACGAGCAGTACTTC.

The chain has TRBV2 and TRBJ2-7; 7 bases align to TRBD2. V gave up 4 bases and J gave up 5 bases; unmatched junction bases: 8. This CDR3 has 14 residues. Germline CDR1 is SNHLY and CDR2 is FYNNEI. Here the CDR3 DNA reads TGTGCCAGCAGTGTGTTGCGGGAGACGAACGAGCAGTACTTC. Protein product: CASSVLRETNEQYF. The full variable domain, completed using reference TRBV2 and TRBJ2-7, is EPEVTQTPSHQVTQMGQEVILRCVPISNHLYFYWYRQILGQKVEFLVSFYNNEISEKSEIFDDQFSVERPDGSNFTLKIRSTKLEDSAMYFCASSVLRETNEQYFGPGTRLTVT.

The chain links TRBV7-2 to TRBJ1-2; D unresolved. The V gene's germline CDR1 is SGHTA and CDR2 FQGNSA. The CDR3 totals 14 residues. Trimming shortened V by 1 base and J by 7 bases, and 13 bases separated the two germline ends. CDR3 nucleotides: TGTGCCAGCAGCTTAGAGGTCGATAGCAGTGGCTACACCTTC. It translates to CASSLEVDSSGYTF.

CDR3 DNA: TGTGCCAGTAGTATAGGACAGCTATCTAGCAATCAGCCCCAGCATTTT. Amino acids: CASSIGQLSSNQPQHF. The chain recombines TRBV19 with TRBJ1-5; a possible D gene is TRBD1 (5 bases). Per germline, CDR1 LNHDA and CDR2 SQIVND (reference sequence). The CDR3 totals 16 residues. The V end lost 1 base, the J end lost 0 bases, and 10 bases lay between the germline ends. The whole variable domain, filled in from reference TRBV19 and TRBJ1-5, reads DGGITQSPKYLFRKEGQNVTLSCEQNLNHDAMYWYRQDPGQGLRLIYYSQIVNDFQKGDIAEGYSVSREKKESFPLTVTSAQKNPTAFYLCASSIGQLSSNQPQHFGDGTRLSIL.

This CDR3 is CASSQDMDRVYGYTF. The CDR3, as DNA: TGCGCCAGCAGCCAAGATATGGACAGGGTCTATGGCTACACCTTC. The chain has TRBV4-3 and TRBJ1-2, with 8 bases that match TRBD1. V was clipped by 0 bases and J by 4 bases; unmatched bases: 4. CDR1 LGHNA and CDR2 YSLEER come from the germline V gene. The CDR3 loop spans 15 amino acids.

The table lists this clone with a count of one. The rearrangement links TRBV5-1 to TRBJ2-5; weak D call: TRBD1 (7 bases). This CDR3 has 18 residues. Germline lookup yields CDR1 SGHRS and CDR2 YFSETQ. V lost 1 base and J lost 0, with 19 bases in between. CDR3 nucleotides: TGCGCCAGCAGCTTGAAACGCAGGGGGGAAAACTACCAAGAGACCCAGTACTTC. Its protein product is CASSLKRRGENYQETQYF.

The chain recombines TRBV27 with TRBJ1-4; perhaps TRBD1 as D (6 bases). Trimming took 6 bases from V and 5 from J, leaving 13 bases between them. The CDR3 covers 14 residues. CDR1 is MNHEY and CDR2 is SMNVEV in the germline V gene (reference sequence). The CDR3 here is CASRRPGQNEKLFF. The CDR3 bases are TGTGCCAGCAGACGTCCCGGACAGAATGAAAAACTGTTTTTT.

This sequence joins TRBV5-4 and TRBJ1-2; perhaps TRBD1 as D (6 bases). V was pared by 5 bases and J by 2 bases, with 16 bases between. Germline assignment: CDR1 SGHNT and CDR2 YYREEE (reference sequence). The CDR3 runs 15 residues. The CDR3 nucleotides read TGTGCCAGCAGACTGGCCGGACAGACCAACTATGGCTACACCTTC. Translating it yields CASRLAGQTNYGYTF.

This chain connects TRBV6-5 to TRBJ1-2; TRBD1 agrees at 9 bases. From germline, CDR1 is MNHEY and CDR2 SVGAGI. The CDR3 is made up of 14 amino acids. V gave up 6 bases and J gave up 7 bases; unmatched junction bases: 9. For the CDR3, the DNA is TGTGCCAGCAGCCCCGGACAGGGGATGGGTGGCTACACCTTC. Amino acid sequence: CASSPGQGMGGYTF.

The chain uses TRBV10-3 and TRBJ2-1; 7 positions agree with TRBD1. With 6 bases clipped from V and 2 bases from J, the junction kept 7 bases outside the gene matches. CDR1 is ENHRY and CDR2 is SYGVKD in the germline V gene. The CDR3 contains 15 residues. Written as DNA, the CDR3 is TGTGCCATCAGCGACAGGGCCACCCCCTACAATGAGCAGTTCTTC. Amino acid sequence: CAISDRATPYNEQFF.

The V gene is TRBV29-1, the J gene TRBJ2-2, with TRBD1 as a possible D gene (6 bases). The CDR3 length is 11 residues. Germline CDR1 reads SQVTM; CDR2 reads ANQGSEA. V lost 5 bases to trimming and J lost 6 bases, with 7 bases between them. As DNA, the CDR3 is TGCAGCGTTTCAGGGGCCGGGGAGCTGTTTTTT. It specifies CSVSGAGELFF.

The chain couples TRBV3-1 (or the pseudogene TRBV3-2) to TRBJ1-2; 7 bases map to TRBD1. V shed 1 base, J shed 1 base, and the junction held 3 bases outside the gene matches. CDR1 and CDR2 from the germline V gene are LGHDT and YNNKEL (reference sequence). This CDR3 contains 15 residues. The CDR3 DNA sequence: TGTGCCAGCAGCCAAGCGGCAGGGGGTAACTATGGCTACACCTTC. Translating gives CASSQAAGGNYGYTF.

The rearrangement links TRBV27 to TRBJ2-5; 10 bases fit TRBD2. The CDR3 loop spans 15 amino acids. CDR1 and CDR2 from the germline V gene are MNHEY and SMNVEV (reference sequence). With V trimmed by 4 bases and J by 4 bases, 6 bases remained unmatched. The CDR3 protein is CASSWSSGSPETQYF. In nucleotides, the CDR3 is TGTGCCAGCAGTTGGTCTAGCGGGAGCCCAGAGACCCAGTACTTC.